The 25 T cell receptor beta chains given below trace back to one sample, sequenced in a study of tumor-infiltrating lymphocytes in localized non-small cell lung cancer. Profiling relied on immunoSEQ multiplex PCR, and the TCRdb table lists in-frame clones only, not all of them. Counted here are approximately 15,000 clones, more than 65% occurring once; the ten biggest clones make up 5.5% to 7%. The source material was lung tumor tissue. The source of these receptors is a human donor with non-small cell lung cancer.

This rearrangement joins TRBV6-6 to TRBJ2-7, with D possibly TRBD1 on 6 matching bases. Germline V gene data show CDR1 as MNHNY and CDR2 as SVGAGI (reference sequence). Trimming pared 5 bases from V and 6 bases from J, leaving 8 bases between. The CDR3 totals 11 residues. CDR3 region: CASSPGVEQYF. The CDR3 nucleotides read TGTGCCAGCAGTCCAGGGGTCGAGCAGTACTTC.

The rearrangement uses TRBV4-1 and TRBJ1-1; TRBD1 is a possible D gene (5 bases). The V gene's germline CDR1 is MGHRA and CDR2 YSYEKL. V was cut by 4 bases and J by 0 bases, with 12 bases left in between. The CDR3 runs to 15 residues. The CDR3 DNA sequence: TGCGCCAGCAGCCCGGGGGTCTTCATGAACACTGAAGCTTTCTTT. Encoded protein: CASSPGVFMNTEAFF.

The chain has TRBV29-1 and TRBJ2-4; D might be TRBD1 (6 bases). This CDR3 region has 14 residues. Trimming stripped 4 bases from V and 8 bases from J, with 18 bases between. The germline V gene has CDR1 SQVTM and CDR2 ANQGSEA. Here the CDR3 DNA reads TGCAGCGTTGGAAGGGGGTCTGGGAAAGACATTCAGTACTTC. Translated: CSVGRGSGKDIQYF.

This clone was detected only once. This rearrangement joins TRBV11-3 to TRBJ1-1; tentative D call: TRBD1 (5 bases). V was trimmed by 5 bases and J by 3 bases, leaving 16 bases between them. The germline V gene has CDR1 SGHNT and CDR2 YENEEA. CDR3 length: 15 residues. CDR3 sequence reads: CASSLAHPGDTEAFF. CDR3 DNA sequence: TGTGCCAGCAGCCTGGCCCACCCGGGGGACACTGAAGCTTTCTTT.

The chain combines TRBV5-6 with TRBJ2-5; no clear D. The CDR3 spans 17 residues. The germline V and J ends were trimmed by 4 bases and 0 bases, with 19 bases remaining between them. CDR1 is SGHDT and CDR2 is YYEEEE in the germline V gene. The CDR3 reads CASSAYTKQRYQETQYF. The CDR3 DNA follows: TGTGCCAGCAGCGCCTATACAAAACAGAGATACCAAGAGACCCAGTACTTC.

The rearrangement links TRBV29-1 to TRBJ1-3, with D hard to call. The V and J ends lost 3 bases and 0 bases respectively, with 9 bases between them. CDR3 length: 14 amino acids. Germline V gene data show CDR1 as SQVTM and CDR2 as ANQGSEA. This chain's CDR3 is CSVEVGDSGNTIYF. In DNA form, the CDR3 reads TGCAGCGTTGAGGTGGGAGACTCTGGAAACACCATATATTTT.

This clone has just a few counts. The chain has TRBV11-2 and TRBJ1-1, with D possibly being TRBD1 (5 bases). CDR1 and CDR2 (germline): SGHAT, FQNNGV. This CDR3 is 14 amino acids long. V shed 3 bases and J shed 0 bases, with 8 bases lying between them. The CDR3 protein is CASSFTTVNTEAFF. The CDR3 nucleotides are TGTGCCAGCAGCTTCACGACAGTGAACACTGAAGCTTTCTTT.

The DNA for the CDR3 is TGTGCCAGCAGCTTAGGGGGGCGCACAGATACGCAGTATTTT. Amino acids: CASSLGGRTDTQYF. V is TRBV7-6 and J is TRBJ2-3; D is perhaps TRBD1 (6 bases). Trimming took 1 base from V and 1 from J, leaving 6 bases between them. This CDR3 spans 14 amino acids. Germline CDR1 SGHVS, CDR2 FNYEAQ.

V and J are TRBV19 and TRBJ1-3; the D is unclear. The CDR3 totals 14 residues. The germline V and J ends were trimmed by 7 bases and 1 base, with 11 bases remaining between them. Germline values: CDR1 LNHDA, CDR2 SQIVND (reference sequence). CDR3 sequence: CASTGETSGNTIYF. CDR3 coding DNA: TGTGCCAGTACCGGCGAGACTTCTGGAAACACCATATATTTT.

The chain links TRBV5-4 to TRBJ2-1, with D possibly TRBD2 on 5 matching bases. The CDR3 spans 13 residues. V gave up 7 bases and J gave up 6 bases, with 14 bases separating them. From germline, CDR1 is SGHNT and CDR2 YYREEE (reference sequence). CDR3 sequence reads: CASASAGSNEQFF. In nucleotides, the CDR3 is TGTGCCAGCGCCTCTGCGGGTTCCAATGAGCAGTTCTTC.

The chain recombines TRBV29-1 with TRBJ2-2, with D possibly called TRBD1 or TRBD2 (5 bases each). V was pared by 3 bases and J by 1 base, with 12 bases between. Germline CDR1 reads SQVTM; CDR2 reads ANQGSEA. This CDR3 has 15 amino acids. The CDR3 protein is CSVDAGTENTGELFF. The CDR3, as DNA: TGCAGCGTTGACGCCGGGACGGAGAACACCGGGGAGCTGTTTTTT.

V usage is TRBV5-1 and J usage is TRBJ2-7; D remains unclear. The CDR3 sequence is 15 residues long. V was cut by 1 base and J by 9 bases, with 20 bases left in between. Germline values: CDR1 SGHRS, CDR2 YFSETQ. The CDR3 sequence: CASSLWADPPSRQYF. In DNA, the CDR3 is TGCGCCAGCAGCTTGTGGGCGGACCCTCCGAGCCGGCAGTACTTC.

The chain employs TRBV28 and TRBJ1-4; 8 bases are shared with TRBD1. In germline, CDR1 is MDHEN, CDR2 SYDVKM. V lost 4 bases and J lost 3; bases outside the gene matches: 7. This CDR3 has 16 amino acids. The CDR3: CASSSVQGAANEKLFF. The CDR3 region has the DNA TGTGCCAGCAGTTCTGTCCAGGGGGCTGCTAATGAAAAACTGTTTTTT.

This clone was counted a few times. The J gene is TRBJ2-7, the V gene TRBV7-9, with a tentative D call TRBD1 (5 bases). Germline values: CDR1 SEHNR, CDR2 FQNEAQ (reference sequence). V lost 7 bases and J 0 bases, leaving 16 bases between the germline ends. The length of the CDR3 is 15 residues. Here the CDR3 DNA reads TGTGCCAGCACTACCTGGGGCGGTAGCTCCTACGAGCAGTACTTC. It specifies CASTTWGGSSYEQYF.

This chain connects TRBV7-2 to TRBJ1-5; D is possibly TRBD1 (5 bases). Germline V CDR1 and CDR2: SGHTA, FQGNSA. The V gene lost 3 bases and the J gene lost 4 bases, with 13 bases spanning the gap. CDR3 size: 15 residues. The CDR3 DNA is TGTGCCAGCAGCTTGGGGCACCTGCAGAATCAGCCCCAGCATTTT. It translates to CASSLGHLQNQPQHF.

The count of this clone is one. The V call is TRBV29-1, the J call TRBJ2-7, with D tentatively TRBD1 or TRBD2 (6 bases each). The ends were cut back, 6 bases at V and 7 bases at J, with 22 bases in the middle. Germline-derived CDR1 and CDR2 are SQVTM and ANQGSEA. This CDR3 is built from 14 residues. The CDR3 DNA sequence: TGCAGCGTCGCTGTAGGGGGGAGCCAAGGAGAGCAGTACTTC. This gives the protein CSVAVGGSQGEQYF.

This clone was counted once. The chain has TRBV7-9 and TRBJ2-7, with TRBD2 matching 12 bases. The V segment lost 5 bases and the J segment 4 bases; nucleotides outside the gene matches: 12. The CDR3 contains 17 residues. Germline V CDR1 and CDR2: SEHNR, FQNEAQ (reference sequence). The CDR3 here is CASSARTSGDFIYEQYF. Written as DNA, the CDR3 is TGTGCCAGCAGCGCCAGGACTAGCGGGGACTTTATTTACGAGCAGTACTTC.

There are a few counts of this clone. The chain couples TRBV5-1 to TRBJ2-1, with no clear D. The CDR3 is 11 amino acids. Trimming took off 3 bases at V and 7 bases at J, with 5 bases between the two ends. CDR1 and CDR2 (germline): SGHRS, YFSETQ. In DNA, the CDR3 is TGCGCCAGCAGCTGGCGGAATGAGCAGTTCTTC. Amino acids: CASSWRNEQFF.

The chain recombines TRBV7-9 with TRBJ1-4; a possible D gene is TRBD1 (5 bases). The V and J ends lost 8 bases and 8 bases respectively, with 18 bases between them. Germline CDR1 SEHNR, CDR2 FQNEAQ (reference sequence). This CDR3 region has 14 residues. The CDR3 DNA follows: TGTGCCAGCTCAGAAAGGGGCGTCATGGAAAAACTGTTTTTT. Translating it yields CASSERGVMEKLFF.

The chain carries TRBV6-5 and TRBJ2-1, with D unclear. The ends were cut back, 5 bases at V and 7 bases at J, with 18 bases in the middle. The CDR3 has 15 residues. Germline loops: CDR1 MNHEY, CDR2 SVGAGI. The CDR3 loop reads CASSPTGSPRNEQFF. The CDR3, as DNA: TGTGCCAGCAGTCCTACCGGGTCCCCTAGGAATGAGCAGTTCTTC.

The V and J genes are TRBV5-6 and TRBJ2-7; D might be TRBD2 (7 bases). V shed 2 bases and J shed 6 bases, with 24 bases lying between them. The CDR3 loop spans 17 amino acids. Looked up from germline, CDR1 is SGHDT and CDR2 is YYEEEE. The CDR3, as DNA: TGTGCCAGCAGCTTCGACCCGGGGAGGGGGGTTTTGCGCGAGCAGTACTTC. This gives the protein CASSFDPGRGVLREQYF.

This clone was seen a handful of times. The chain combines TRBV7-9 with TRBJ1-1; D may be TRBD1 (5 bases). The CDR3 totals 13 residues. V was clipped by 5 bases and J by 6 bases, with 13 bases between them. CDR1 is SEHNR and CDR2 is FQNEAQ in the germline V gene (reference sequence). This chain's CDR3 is CASSRGRDAEAFF. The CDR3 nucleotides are TGTGCCAGCAGCCGGGGCCGGGACGCTGAAGCTTTCTTT.

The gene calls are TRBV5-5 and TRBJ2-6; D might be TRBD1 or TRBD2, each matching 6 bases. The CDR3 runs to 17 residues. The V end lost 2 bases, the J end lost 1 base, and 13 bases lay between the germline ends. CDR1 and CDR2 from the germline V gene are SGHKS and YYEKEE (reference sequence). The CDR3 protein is CASSFGGGLSGANVLTF. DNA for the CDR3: TGTGCCAGCAGCTTCGGAGGGGGATTGTCTGGGGCCAACGTCCTGACTTTC.

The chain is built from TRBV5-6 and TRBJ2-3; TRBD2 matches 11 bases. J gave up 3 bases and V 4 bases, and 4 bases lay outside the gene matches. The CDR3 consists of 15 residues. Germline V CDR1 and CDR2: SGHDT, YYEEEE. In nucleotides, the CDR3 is TGTGCCAGCAGCAGAGCTAGCGGGGGGACAGATACGCAGTATTTT. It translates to CASSRASGGTDTQYF.

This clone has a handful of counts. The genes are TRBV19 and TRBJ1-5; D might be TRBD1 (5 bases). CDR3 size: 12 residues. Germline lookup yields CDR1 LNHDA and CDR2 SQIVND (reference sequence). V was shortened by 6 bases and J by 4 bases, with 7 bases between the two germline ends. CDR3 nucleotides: TGTGCCAGTAGGAAGGGGAATCAGCCCCAGCATTTT. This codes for CASRKGNQPQHF.